This entry lists 12 T cell receptor beta chains sequenced from one sample in a study of CD8+CD57+ T cells in acquired aplastic anemia. Investigators profiled TCR beta VDJ and CDR3 from genomic DNA template. TCRdb reprocessed the reads via MiXCR and lists one record per CDR3 protein. In the table there are 150,000 to 200,000 distinct CDR3 sequences, around 45% of which are singletons. Sequenced sample: sorted CD4+, CD8+, or CD8+CD57+ T cells (not recorded which) from PBMCs. The receptor set was obtained from a human donor in good health.

The chain uses TRBV20-1 and TRBJ2-7; D perhaps matches TRBD1 (6 bases). Per germline, CDR1 DFQATT and CDR2 SNEGSKA (reference sequence). V was shortened by 5 bases and J by 6 bases, with 11 bases between the two germline ends. This CDR3 has 11 residues. The CDR3 sequence is CSADTGPEQYF. DNA of the CDR3: TGCAGTGCTGATACAGGGCCCGAGCAGTACTTC.

V is TRBV6-4 and J is TRBJ2-3; TRBD2 matches at 12 bases. This CDR3 region has 15 residues. V dropped 2 bases and J dropped 3; count of bases not matched to a gene: 0. Germline CDR1 reads MRHNA; CDR2 reads SNTAGT. CDR3 in amino acids: CASSDGTSGTDTQYF. The CDR3 nucleotides are TGTGCCAGCAGTGACGGGACTAGCGGGACAGATACGCAGTATTTT.

This clonotype was seen ten or more times. The chain joins TRBV6-5 to TRBJ1-1; no definite D call. V gave up 2 bases and J gave up 7 bases, with 11 bases separating them. CDR3 length: 13 amino acids. Germline CDR1 reads MNHEY; CDR2 reads SVGAGI. Written as DNA, the CDR3 is TGTGCCAGCAGTTACGGAACGGGCATTGAAGCTTTCTTT. Encoded protein: CASSYGTGIEAFF.

This clonotype was recorded at least ten times. The V call is TRBV4-3, the J call TRBJ2-7, with 7 bases matching TRBD2. J was trimmed by 5 bases and V by 2 bases; bases with no gene match: 6. Germline CDR1 and CDR2: LGHNA and YSLEER. This CDR3 spans 14 amino acids. The DNA for the CDR3 is TGCGCCAGCAGCCAAAGCGGACTAGTGGACGAGCAGTACTTC. Encoded protein: CASSQSGLVDEQYF.

This clonotype showed up many times. This rearrangement joins TRBV11-1 to TRBJ2-2; TRBD2 aligns across 10 bases. The CDR3 length is 17 residues. Trimming took 4 bases from V and 0 from J; bases not matched to a gene: 5. The V gene's germline CDR1 is SGHAT and CDR2 FQDESV (reference sequence). The CDR3 nucleotides read TGTGCCAGCAGCTCTCCGGGACTAGCGACGAACACCGGGGAGCTGTTTTTT. This codes for CASSSPGLATNTGELFF.

In this sample, this clonotype turned up a few times. The chain employs TRBV6-5 and TRBJ1-4; a possible D gene is TRBD1 (6 bases). The CDR3 spans 15 residues. From germline, CDR1 is MNHEY and CDR2 SVGAGI. V gave up 2 bases and J gave up 10 bases, with 17 bases separating them. CDR3 nucleotide sequence: TGTGCCAGCAGTTACCAGGGGTTTAAAGAAGGAAAACTGTTTTTT. Translation gives CASSYQGFKEGKLFF.

This clonotype came up a few times. This chain uses TRBV24-1 with TRBJ2-3; D is ambiguous. The V gene's germline CDR1 is KGHDR and CDR2 SFDVKD. The CDR3 extends over 15 amino acids. V gave up 2 bases and J gave up 1 base, with 9 bases separating them. The DNA of the CDR3 is TGTGCCACCAGTGATTGGGCTGACGGCACAGATACGCAGTATTTT. Its protein product is CATSDWADGTDTQYF.

As to this clonotype: This sequence may be a read error, since a much larger clone differs from it by one base. The chain links TRBV12-3 or TRBV12-4 to TRBJ2-1, with D hard to call. The CDR3 is 13 residues long. V lost 2 bases, J lost 8 bases, and 10 bases lay in between. For the CDR3, the DNA is TGTGCCAGCAGTTTACCTGATCGGGATGAGCAGTTCTTC. Amino acid sequence: CASSLPDRDEQFF.

This clonotype was recorded once. V gene TRBV15 combines with J gene TRBJ1-1; D is possibly TRBD1 (6 bases). CDR1 is LNHNV and CDR2 is YYDKDF in the germline V gene (reference sequence). The ends were cut back, 0 bases at V and 2 bases at J, with 10 bases in the middle. The CDR3 consists of 15 residues. CDR3 loop: CATSREGARNTEAFF. CDR3 nucleotides: TGTGCCACCAGCAGAGAGGGGGCCCGAAACACTGAAGCTTTCTTT.

This clonotype was seen ten or more times. This chain connects TRBV6-1 to TRBJ2-7; D gene ambiguous. The CDR3 runs to 10 residues. Germline V gene sequence: CDR1 MNHNS, CDR2 SASEGT. Trimming took off 6 bases at V and 3 bases at J, with 3 bases between the two ends. CDR3 nucleotides: TGTGCCAGCAGAGACTACGAGCAGTACTTC. Amino acids: CASRDYEQYF.

The chain links TRBV19 to TRBJ1-1; 8 bases align to TRBD1. The J segment lost 5 bases and the V segment lost 4 bases, leaving 6 bases of the junction unmatched. Per germline, CDR1 LNHDA and CDR2 SQIVND (reference sequence). The CDR3 consists of 14 residues. The CDR3: CASSKTGVTTEAFF. The CDR3 DNA reads TGTGCCAGTAGTAAGACAGGGGTGACAACTGAAGCTTTCTTT.

The rearrangement uses TRBV29-1 and TRBJ2-7; unclear D gene. Germline assignment: CDR1 SQVTM and CDR2 ANQGSEA. The CDR3 is 11 residues long. Trimming left V 8 bases short and J 3 bases short, with 11 bases between. CDR3 amino acids: CSTQANYEQYF. Here the CDR3 DNA reads TGCAGCACTCAAGCAAACTACGAGCAGTACTTC.